One sample yielded the 30 T cell receptor beta chains listed below, sequenced in a study of blood T cells in healthy people across ages. Next came a second PCR, run for about 7 to 12 cycles, which used a sample-barcoded 5' primer along with a J-beta primer mix. TCRdb passed the 5' RACE reads through MiXCR, listing each CDR3 protein once. In the table there are about 400,000 distinct CDR3 sequences, roughly half of which are singletons. Sequencing was performed on blood. These receptors came from a man aged 55 to 70 in good health.

This chain connects TRBV6-6 to TRBJ1-1; D ambiguous. The length of the CDR3 is 10 residues. V lost 8 bases, J lost 5 bases, and 6 bases lay in between. Germline values: CDR1 MNHNY, CDR2 SVGAGI (reference sequence). The CDR3 sequence: CASGRTEAFF. The CDR3 DNA reads TGTGCCAGCGGGCGGACTGAAGCTTTCTTT.

This clonotype was recorded a few times. The V call is TRBV7-2, the J call TRBJ2-1, with 10 bases aligning to TRBD2. The V and J ends lost 2 bases and 6 bases, in that order; junction bases with no gene match: 4. CDR3 length: 15 amino acids. Germline loops: CDR1 SGHTA, CDR2 FQGNSA. The CDR3, as DNA: TGTGCCAGCAGCTTAAAGCGGGGGGGTGGCAATGAGCAGTTCTTC. Translating gives CASSLKRGGGNEQFF.

This clonotype was detected once. The chain has TRBV6-2 or TRBV6-3 and TRBJ2-7, with a tentative D call TRBD2 (6 bases). The CDR3 is made up of 15 amino acids. Germline CDR1 and CDR2: MNHEY and SVGEGT. Deletions cut 2 bases from V and 0 bases from J, with 11 bases between. The DNA for the CDR3 is TGTGCCAGCAGTTACAGGGCTAGCGCCTCCTACGAGCAGTACTTC. Translating gives CASSYRASASYEQYF.

V is TRBV7-3 and J is TRBJ2-5; 7 nucleotides agree with TRBD2. Looked up from germline, CDR1 is SGHTA and CDR2 is FQGTGA. The J segment lost 1 base and the V segment lost 5 bases, leaving 10 bases of the junction unmatched. The CDR3 is 16 amino acids. This chain's CDR3 is CASSPVGGGSQETQYF. Here the CDR3 DNA reads TGTGCCAGCAGCCCTGTAGGCGGGGGAAGCCAAGAGACCCAGTACTTC.

In this sample, this clonotype turned up once. J is TRBJ2-7 and V is TRBV29-1, with 9 bases identical to TRBD1. Near its end, the DNA agrees better with TRBJ2-4, so the J call may be wrong. Germline-derived CDR1 and CDR2 are SQVTM and ANQGSEA. This CDR3 is 15 amino acids long. As DNA, the CDR3 is TGCAGCGTTGGGGGACAGGGTGCGGCCAAAAACATTCAGTACTTC. This translates into CSVGGQGAAKNIQYF.

This clonotype was seen once. V gene TRBV20-1 combines with J gene TRBJ1-2; 8 positions match TRBD1. CDR1 and CDR2 from the germline V gene are DFQATT and SNEGSKA (reference sequence). The CDR3 sequence is 13 residues long. Germline trimming cut 5 bases from V and 0 bases from J; bases unmatched to any gene: 2. The CDR3 reads CSASTGANYGYTF. In DNA, the CDR3 is TGCAGTGCTTCGACAGGGGCTAACTATGGCTACACCTTC.

This chain connects TRBV7-2 to TRBJ1-2; D unresolved. The V and J ends lost 5 bases and 4 bases respectively, with 14 bases between them. From germline, CDR1 is SGHTA and CDR2 FQGNSA. The CDR3 is 14 residues long. CDR3 DNA sequence: TGTGCCAGCAGCCTACCAGTGTGGAGCTATGGCTACACCTTC. It yields the protein CASSLPVWSYGYTF.

The rearrangement uses TRBV20-1 and TRBJ2-3; 9 bases map to TRBD2. Germline values: CDR1 DFQATT, CDR2 SNEGSKA (reference sequence). The CDR3 sequence is 15 residues long. V was pared by 6 bases and J by 4 bases, with 11 bases of the junction left unmatched. As DNA, the CDR3 is TGCAGTGCCGAAGGGGCGGGAGGGCCGTCAGATACGCAGTATTTT. The encoded protein is CSAEGAGGPSDTQYF.

V usage is TRBV29-1 and J usage is TRBJ2-1; D remains ambiguous. V lost 6 bases and J lost 7, with 10 bases in between. Germline-derived CDR1 and CDR2 are SQVTM and ANQGSEA. This CDR3 is built from 11 residues. The CDR3: CSVGKWNEQFF. Written as DNA, the CDR3 is TGCAGCGTGGGAAAATGGAATGAGCAGTTCTTC.

The rearrangement joins TRBV10-3 to TRBJ2-5; D is unclear. Germline V lookup: CDR1 ENHRY, CDR2 SYGVKD. V dropped 0 bases and J dropped 4 bases, with 6 bases sitting between them. This CDR3 has 13 residues. The CDR3 protein is CAISESMIETQYF. CDR3 DNA sequence: TGTGCCATCAGTGAGTCGATGATAGAGACCCAGTACTTC.

This clonotype was detected ten times or more. The V gene is TRBV20-1, the J gene TRBJ2-1; unclear D gene. The CDR3 totals 13 residues. The germline V and J ends were trimmed by 1 base and 5 bases, with 9 bases remaining between them. The germline gives CDR1 DFQATT, CDR2 SNEGSKA (reference sequence). The CDR3 reads CSARGATDNEQFF. CDR3 nucleotide sequence: TGCAGTGCTAGAGGGGCGACGGACAATGAGCAGTTCTTC.

This clonotype was counted a few times. The chain employs TRBV7-2 and TRBJ2-1; unclear D gene. The germline CDR1 and CDR2 sequences are SGHTA and FQGNSA. Trimming stripped 1 base from V and 10 bases from J, with 11 bases between. The CDR3 totals 13 residues. The CDR3 region is CASSLEVSGEQFF. As DNA, the CDR3 is TGTGCCAGCAGCTTAGAGGTCTCGGGCGAGCAGTTCTTC.

Turning to this clonotype: A much larger clone sits a single nucleotide away, making a read error possible. The rearrangement links TRBV7-2 to TRBJ2-3; no firm D call. The CDR3 spans 12 residues. V was pared by 7 bases and J by 4 bases, with 9 bases between. Germline V CDR1 and CDR2: SGHTA, FQGNSA. The CDR3 DNA reads TGTGCCAGCAACTCGAAGCCAGATACGCAGTATTTT. This sequence encodes CASNSKPDTQYF.

This clonotype was counted a single time. CDR3 bases: TGTGCCAGCAGCAAAGACAAGGGTCCCTTGTCTCATCCCGGGGAGCTGTTTTTT. It translates to CASSKDKGPLSHPGELFF. The chain uses TRBV21-1 and TRBJ2-2; no check of the table's D call, TRBD2, against the DNA was made. TRBV21-1 is reported as a pseudogene. The CDR3 consists of 18 residues.

The chain couples TRBV5-1 to TRBJ2-7, with D tentatively TRBD1 or TRBD2 (5 bases each). The CDR3 consists of 15 residues. The V and J ends lost 6 bases and 4 bases respectively, with 20 bases between them. Germline CDR1 is SGHRS and CDR2 is YFSETQ. As DNA, the CDR3 is TGCGCCAGCACGTCCGAACCGGGGCCAATGTACGAGCAGTACTTC. It specifies CASTSEPGPMYEQYF.

This clonotype was recorded a few times. This sequence joins TRBV29-1 and TRBJ2-1, with D maybe TRBD2 (5 bases). CDR3 length equals 10 residues. V dropped 8 bases and J dropped 10 bases, with 12 bases sitting between them. CDR1 and CDR2 from the germline V gene are SQVTM and ANQGSEA. This CDR3 is CSSLLAEQFF. The CDR3 bases are TGCAGCTCCTTATTAGCGGAGCAGTTCTTC.

The sample holds one count of this clonotype. V gene TRBV18 combines with J gene TRBJ2-1, with 8 bases that match TRBD2. V lost 2 bases and J lost 5; bases outside the gene matches: 11. Germline values: CDR1 KGHSH, CDR2 LQKENI. CDR3 length equals 17 residues. The CDR3 spells CASSPIRPSGYHNEQFF. The CDR3 nucleotides read TGTGCCAGCTCACCAATCCGTCCTAGCGGGTATCACAATGAGCAGTTCTTC.

This clonotype has only a few counts. This chain joins TRBV7-2 and TRBJ1-5; D might be TRBD1 (5 bases). The V end was cut by 1 base, the J end by 0 bases, with 22 bases between. CDR3 length equals 20 residues. Per the germline V gene, CDR1 is SGHTA and CDR2 is FQGNSA. The CDR3 is CASSLVVGVGADYSNQPQHF. CDR3 DNA: TGTGCCAGCAGCTTAGTCGTTGGGGTTGGGGCGGATTATAGCAATCAGCCCCAGCATTTT.

J is TRBJ1-2 and V is TRBV6-2 or TRBV6-3, with D possibly TRBD1 on 6 matching bases. V dropped 2 bases and J dropped 0 bases, with 10 bases sitting between them. Germline CDR1 MNHEY, CDR2 SVGEGT. The CDR3 runs 15 residues. The CDR3 loop reads CASSYDRRANYGYTF. In DNA form, the CDR3 reads TGTGCCAGCAGTTACGACAGGCGAGCTAACTATGGCTACACCTTC.

The chain carries TRBV20-1 and TRBJ2-1, with 7 bases matching TRBD2. The CDR3 runs 14 residues. After removal of 2 bases from V and 4 bases from J, the junction contained 5 bases not matched to a gene. The germline V gene has CDR1 DFQATT and CDR2 SNEGSKA (reference sequence). CDR3 protein: CSARILAGYNEQFF. The DNA for the CDR3 is TGCAGTGCTAGAATCTTAGCGGGTTACAATGAGCAGTTCTTC.

This chain links TRBV11-2 with TRBJ2-2; D is unresolved. The ends were cut back, 6 bases at V and 8 bases at J, with 7 bases in the middle. This CDR3 has 11 residues. Germline CDR1 and CDR2: SGHAT and FQNNGV. The CDR3 region is CASSLKGELFF. CDR3 in DNA: TGTGCCAGCAGTCTCAAGGGGGAGCTGTTTTTT.

This rearrangement joins TRBV7-9 to TRBJ2-6; TRBD1 might be the D (5 bases). The CDR3 contains 18 residues. The V gene's germline CDR1 is SEHNR and CDR2 FQNEAQ (reference sequence). V was clipped by 3 bases and J by 0 bases, with 15 bases between them. The CDR3 sequence: CASSFLTSRDSGANVLTF. The DNA of the CDR3 is TGTGCCAGCAGCTTCCTTACCTCCAGGGACTCTGGGGCCAACGTCCTGACTTTC.

This chain links TRBV6-6 with TRBJ2-4; D possibly matches TRBD1 or TRBD2 (7 bases each). The CDR3 is 14 amino acids. V lost 8 bases, J lost 1 base, and 12 bases lay in between. In germline, CDR1 is MNHNY, CDR2 SVGAGI (reference sequence). CDR3: CASGEGAAKNIQYF. The DNA of the CDR3 is TGTGCCAGCGGGGAGGGGGCGGCCAAAAACATTCAGTACTTC.

The chain links TRBV7-2 to TRBJ2-7; D tentatively reads TRBD1 or TRBD2 (5 bases each). Germline CDR1 is SGHTA and CDR2 is FQGNSA. This CDR3 contains 14 residues. V was clipped by 5 bases and J by 7 bases, with 18 bases between them. DNA for the CDR3: TGTGCCAGCAGCCTGGGATGGCTAGCAGGGGAGCAGTACTTC. It specifies CASSLGWLAGEQYF.

The rearrangement joins TRBV20-1 to TRBJ2-3; 8 bases are shared with TRBD2. Germline trimming cut 0 bases from V and 7 bases from J; bases unmatched to any gene: 12. From germline, CDR1 is DFQATT and CDR2 SNEGSKA (reference sequence). This CDR3 has 16 residues. The CDR3 here is CSARDPGLVGGHTQYF. CDR3 nucleotide sequence: TGCAGTGCTAGAGACCCGGGACTAGTGGGAGGTCATACGCAGTATTTT.

This clonotype was seen a few times. The chain carries TRBV24-1 and TRBJ2-5; D is possibly TRBD2 (7 bases). Germline V gene sequence: CDR1 KGHDR, CDR2 SFDVKD. The CDR3 runs to 13 residues. V was cut by 9 bases and J by 5 bases, with 15 bases left in between. CDR3 DNA sequence: TGTGCCACCGGGGAGGGGGAAGGCGAGACCCAGTACTTC. Its translation: CATGEGEGETQYF.

The chain uses TRBV7-2 and TRBJ2-6, with no clear D. The CDR3 is 16 amino acids. In germline, CDR1 is SGHTA, CDR2 FQGNSA. V lost 0 bases and J 4 bases, leaving 10 bases between the germline ends. The CDR3 nucleotides are TGTGCCAGCAGCTTAGCGTCAGGTTCCGGGGCCAACGTCCTGACTTTC. Translation gives CASSLASGSGANVLTF.

The gene calls are TRBV5-6 and TRBJ2-7; D is possibly TRBD2 (5 bases). Trimming left V 1 base short and J 7 bases short, with 15 bases between. The CDR3 is 14 amino acids. In germline, CDR1 is SGHDT, CDR2 YYEEEE. The CDR3 region is CASSLRSGLNEQYF. Here the CDR3 DNA reads TGTGCCAGCAGCTTGCGGTCGGGATTGAATGAGCAGTACTTC.

V and J are TRBV20-1 and TRBJ2-5, with a possible D match to TRBD1 (5 bases). This CDR3 is built from 16 residues. Germline CDR1 and CDR2: DFQATT and SNEGSKA (reference sequence). V was pared by 5 bases and J by 2 bases, with 21 bases between. The CDR3 sequence: CSAPNSAQGFQETQYF. The CDR3 DNA reads TGCAGTGCTCCGAACTCCGCCCAGGGCTTTCAAGAGACCCAGTACTTC.

The chain couples TRBV2 to TRBJ2-7, with D perhaps assigned TRBD1 or TRBD2 (6 bases each). This CDR3 spans 14 amino acids. Germline CDR1 is SNHLY and CDR2 is FYNNEI. The V end lost 6 bases, the J end lost 3 bases, and 15 bases lay between the germline ends. This CDR3 reads CASREGGTYYEQYF. DNA for the CDR3: TGTGCCAGCAGGGAGGGGGGAACCTACTACGAGCAGTACTTC.